The 20 T cell receptor beta chains given below trace back to one sample, sequenced in a study of T cell clones after liver transplantation. Measured with immunoSEQ multiplex PCR; TCRdb has only the in-frame clones, and not every one. The data show 50,000 or so clones, with approximately 71% seen just once and 8.5% to 10% held by the top ten. Sequencing was performed on CD4+ T cells from blood, taken more than 52 months after liver transplant. These receptors originate from a human patient who received a liver transplant. Some T cells may arise from the graft donor.

This chain uses TRBV9 with TRBJ2-3, with D possibly being TRBD2 (5 bases). Trimming removed 3 bases at V and 0 bases at J, with 14 bases between. This CDR3 is built from 16 residues. The V gene's germline CDR1 is SGDLS and CDR2 YYNGEE. The CDR3 DNA sequence: TGTGCCAGCAGCGGAAGCGGCGGGTACAGCACAGATACGCAGTATTTT. Its protein product is CASSGSGGYSTDTQYF.

This rearrangement joins TRBV15 to TRBJ1-6, with 9 bases lining up with TRBD1. Germline CDR1 and CDR2: LNHNV and YYDKDF (reference sequence). Germline trimming cut 0 bases from V and 9 bases from J; bases unmatched to any gene: 9. CDR3 length equals 17 residues. The CDR3 protein is CATSRDSLTGGSSPLHF. Written as DNA, the CDR3 is TGTGCCACCAGCAGAGATTCGCTGACAGGGGGTAGTTCACCCCTCCACTTT.

The gene calls are TRBV29-1 and TRBJ2-3, with D perhaps TRBD1 (7 bases). Trimming removed 6 bases at V and 10 bases at J, with 14 bases between. Looked up from germline, CDR1 is SQVTM and CDR2 is ANQGSEA. The CDR3 runs to 11 residues. CDR3 sequence: CSVQGGGAQYF. CDR3 DNA sequence: TGCAGCGTCCAGGGGGGCGGGGCGCAGTATTTT.

The chain carries TRBV30 and TRBJ1-5; D unresolved. Germline CDR1 GTSNPN, CDR2 SVGIG (reference sequence). This CDR3 has 15 residues. The V gene lost 2 bases and the J gene lost 4 bases, with 15 bases spanning the gap. In DNA form, the CDR3 reads TGTGCCTGGAGTCCCAGGTTAAGGGTTAATCAGCCCCAGCATTTT. Amino acids: CAWSPRLRVNQPQHF.

The chain couples TRBV5-1 to TRBJ1-1, with 9 bases aligning to TRBD1. The CDR3 is 17 amino acids. CDR1 and CDR2 (germline): SGHRS, YFSETQ. After removal of 3 bases from V and 1 base from J, the junction contained 10 bases not matched to a gene. The CDR3 region is CASSSAWGDRENTEAFF. The CDR3 DNA sequence: TGCGCCAGCAGCTCCGCATGGGGGGACAGGGAGAACACTGAAGCTTTCTTT.

This clone occurred once. The CDR3 DNA follows: TGTGCCAGCAGCTGGACCTCAGGTACTAATCAGCCCCAGCATTTT. Its translation is CASSWTSGTNQPQHF. J is TRBJ1-5 and V is TRBV5-5, with unresolved D. CDR3 length equals 15 residues. V lost 3 bases, J lost 4 bases, and 14 bases lay in between. The germline V gene encodes CDR1 SGHKS and CDR2 YYEKEE (reference sequence).

Here the CDR3 reads CASSSDRGMPQHF. The CDR3 DNA follows: TGTGCCAGCAGCTCGGACAGGGGTATGCCCCAGCATTTT. The chain links TRBV11-2 to TRBJ1-5, with TRBD1 matching over 9 bases. CDR3 length equals 13 residues. Germline V gene data show CDR1 as SGHAT and CDR2 as FQNNGV. V trimming: 4 bases; J trimming: 9 bases; junction bases outside the gene matches: 4.

The chain combines TRBV4-2 with TRBJ2-1, with D unclear. V lost 2 bases and J 0 bases, leaving 14 bases between the germline ends. The CDR3 has 17 amino acids. The germline V gene encodes CDR1 LGHNA and CDR2 YNFKEQ. CDR3 region: CASSQSPSSYSYNEQFF. In DNA form, the CDR3 reads TGTGCCAGCAGCCAATCCCCTTCGTCTTACTCCTACAATGAGCAGTTCTTC.

The chain joins TRBV6-5 to TRBJ1-4; TRBD1 aligns across 12 bases. CDR1 and CDR2 (germline): MNHEY, SVGAGI. J lost 9 bases, V lost 6 bases, and 2 bases had no gene match. The CDR3 totals 13 residues. The CDR3 bases are TGTGCCAGCAGGGGACAGGGGGCACAAAAACTGTTTTTT. This translates into CASRGQGAQKLFF.

The chain links TRBV7-8 to TRBJ2-7, with TRBD1 as a possible D gene (5 bases). The V and J ends lost 1 base and 6 bases respectively, with 19 bases between them. The CDR3 is made up of 16 amino acids. CDR1 is SGHVS, CDR2 FQNEAQ, per germline. The CDR3 spells CASSLDLSGALSEQYF. The CDR3 nucleotides are TGTGCCAGCAGCTTAGATTTATCTGGGGCGCTCTCCGAGCAGTACTTC.

The chain couples TRBV28 to TRBJ2-3, with 10 bases matching TRBD2. Losses at the gene ends were 2 bases for V and 1 base for J; bases not matched to a gene: 6. The CDR3 runs to 17 residues. Germline CDR1 is MDHEN and CDR2 is SYDVKM. The CDR3 protein is CASSLAGLAGGTDTQYF. The CDR3 DNA reads as TGTGCCAGCAGTTTAGCAGGCCTAGCGGGGGGCACAGATACGCAGTATTTT.

The V call is TRBV28, the J call TRBJ1-4, with 9 bases fitting TRBD1. Looked up from germline, CDR1 is MDHEN and CDR2 is SYDVKM. This CDR3 is built from 15 residues. Unmatched junction bases numbered 9, after V lost 5 bases and J lost 8 bases. The CDR3, as DNA: TGTGCCAGCAGTCTGACCGGGACAGGGAGAGAAAAACTGTTTTTT. Its translation: CASSLTGTGREKLFF.

V and J are TRBV30 and TRBJ1-1; 12 nucleotides align to TRBD1. The germline gives CDR1 GTSNPN, CDR2 SVGIG (reference sequence). V shed 5 bases, J shed 2 bases, and the junction held 6 bases outside the gene matches. This CDR3 has 15 amino acids. For the CDR3, the DNA is TGTGCCTGGCACCGGGACAGGGGGCTAAACACTGAAGCTTTCTTT. Protein: CAWHRDRGLNTEAFF.

The rearrangement joins TRBV29-1 to TRBJ2-7; TRBD1 agrees at 7 bases. This CDR3 is 11 amino acids long. CDR1 and CDR2 (germline): SQVTM, ANQGSEA. The J segment lost 6 bases and the V segment lost 5 bases, leaving 4 bases of the junction unmatched. The CDR3 loop is CSVSTGVEQYF. CDR3 in DNA: TGCAGCGTTAGTACAGGGGTCGAGCAGTACTTC.

This chain uses TRBV10-2 with TRBJ2-2; 8 nucleotides agree with TRBD2. The germline V gene has CDR1 WSHSY and CDR2 SAAADI. This CDR3 comprises 16 residues. The ends lost 5 bases at V and 3 bases at J; junction bases unmatched: 8. The CDR3 DNA is TGCGCCAGCAGTCCTCGAAGCGGGGGAGACACCGGGGAGCTGTTTTTT. It yields the protein CASSPRSGGDTGELFF.

This chain joins TRBV28 and TRBJ2-3, with 10 bases that match TRBD2. The CDR3 is 14 residues long. Germline V gene sequence: CDR1 MDHEN, CDR2 SYDVKM. V lost 6 bases to trimming and J lost 2 bases; unmatched junction nucleotides: 2. As DNA, the CDR3 is TGTGCCAGCAGACTAGCGGGGAACACAGATACGCAGTATTTT. It yields the protein CASRLAGNTDTQYF.

The J gene is TRBJ1-2, the V gene TRBV2; 9 bases fit TRBD1. CDR3 length: 12 residues. The ends lost 8 bases at V and 9 bases at J; junction bases unmatched: 7. Germline V gene data show CDR1 as SNHLY and CDR2 as FYNNEI. CDR3 nucleotides: TGTGCCAGCCGCAGACAGGGGGTGAGCTACACCTTC. It is translated as CASRRQGVSYTF.

The chain uses TRBV7-6 and TRBJ1-2, with D maybe TRBD1 (5 bases). The CDR3 contains 14 residues. Germline V CDR1 and CDR2: SGHVS, FNYEAQ. With 5 bases removed from V and 1 base from J, the gap between germline ends came to 11 bases. The CDR3 sequence is CASSPGTLNYGYTF. The CDR3 coding sequence is TGTGCCAGCAGCCCGGGGACTCTTAACTATGGCTACACCTTC.

As regards this clone: One junction end does not reproduce the germline sequence, and a read error may be involved. The identical CDR3 is also encoded by other nucleotide sequences in the sample. The chain links TRBV6-6 to TRBJ1-2; D is uncertain. From germline, CDR1 is MNHNY and CDR2 SVGAGI (reference sequence). The CDR3 length is 9 residues. CDR3 region: CGRLEDYTF. CDR3 sequence (DNA): TGTGGGCGCCTAGAGGACTACACTTTC.

The chain couples TRBV14 to TRBJ1-1; a possible D gene is TRBD1 (6 bases). The germline gives CDR1 SGHDN, CDR2 FVKESK. The CDR3 runs 15 residues. Between the trimmed V and J ends, which lost 4 bases and 5 bases, there was a span of 17 bases. The CDR3 nucleotides read TGTGCCAGCAGCCCCTTTGGGGGGCTTGGGACTGAAGCTTTCTTT. Translated: CASSPFGGLGTEAFF.